These 18 T cell receptor beta chains were all obtained from the same sample, sequenced in a study of blood T cell repertoires in COVID-19. Sequenced by immunoSEQ multiplex PCR; TCRdb stores in-frame clones only, minus some. Among some 150,000 clones listed, about 85% were seen once. Specimen: peripheral blood. These receptors all come from a human donor with acute or convalescent COVID-19. The donor label of this sample is uncertain.

The rearrangement uses TRBV5-1 and TRBJ2-1, with TRBD2 as a possible D gene (5 bases). Germline CDR1 SGHRS, CDR2 YFSETQ. The ends were cut back, 4 bases at V and 3 bases at J, with 14 bases in the middle. The CDR3 extends over 15 amino acids. CDR3 residues: CASSVAPGIYNEQFF. For the CDR3, the DNA is TGCGCCAGCAGCGTAGCACCCGGGATCTACAATGAGCAGTTCTTC.

V is TRBV5-4 and J is TRBJ2-7; 14 bases are a match to TRBD2. This CDR3 is 17 amino acids long. Germline assignment: CDR1 SGHNT and CDR2 YYREEE (reference sequence). Trimming cost V 7 bases and J 0 bases; bases outside gene matches: 9. This CDR3 reads CASGLAGGTRNSYEQYV. The CDR3 nucleotides read TGTGCCAGCGGACTAGCGGGAGGAACAAGAAACTCCTACGAGCAGTACGTC.

This clone was observed a single time. The V and J genes are TRBV7-2 and TRBJ1-2; D might be TRBD1 (5 bases). The CDR3 consists of 15 residues. The V end lost 5 bases, the J end lost 4 bases, and 17 bases lay between the germline ends. Germline-derived CDR1 and CDR2 are SGHTA and FQGNSA. CDR3 sequence reads: CASSQRAGKGYGYTF. The DNA for the CDR3 is TGTGCCAGCAGCCAAAGGGCAGGGAAGGGCTATGGCTACACCTTC. The whole variable domain, filled in from reference TRBV7-2 and TRBJ1-2, reads GAGVSQSPSNKVTEKGKDVELRCDPISGHTALYWYRQSLGQGLEFLIYFQGNSAPDKSGLPSDRFSAERTGGSVSTLTIQRTQQEDSAVYLCASSQRAGKGYGYTFGSGTRLTVV.

This sequence joins TRBV30 and TRBJ1-6; the D is unclear. Trimming pared 4 bases from V and 6 bases from J, leaving 4 bases between. There are 11 residues in the CDR3. The germline CDR1 and CDR2 sequences are GTSNPN and SVGIG (reference sequence). CDR3 loop: CAWKRNSPLHF. In DNA form, the CDR3 reads TGTGCCTGGAAGCGTAATTCACCCCTCCACTTT.

The chain uses TRBV7-9 and TRBJ2-3, with D unresolved. Between the trimmed V and J ends, which lost 3 bases and 3 bases, there was a span of 13 bases. CDR1 and CDR2 from the germline V gene are SEHNR and FQNEAQ (reference sequence). The CDR3 sequence is 15 residues long. The CDR3, as DNA: TGTGCCAGCAGCTTCTCGCAGATGAATACAGATACGCAGTATTTT. Translation: CASSFSQMNTDTQYF.

The CDR3 region has the DNA TGTGCCAGCAGCGTAAATAGCGGGGGGATTATTTACAATGAGCAGTTCTTC. It is translated as CASSVNSGGIIYNEQFF. V and J are TRBV9 and TRBJ2-1; 10 bases are shared with TRBD2. The CDR3 covers 17 residues. Germline CDR1 is SGDLS and CDR2 is YYNGEE. V dropped 1 base and J dropped 4; count of bases not matched to a gene: 8.

This clone was seen only once. The V call is TRBV5-5, the J call TRBJ1-6; D is possibly TRBD1 (6 bases). Trimming left V 7 bases short and J 3 bases short, with 14 bases between. This CDR3 is built from 15 residues. CDR1 and CDR2 (germline): SGHKS, YYEKEE (reference sequence). The CDR3 sequence: CASRSEGGYNSPLHF. The CDR3 region has the DNA TGTGCCAGCCGCAGTGAAGGGGGCTATAATTCACCCCTCCACTTT.

The chain uses TRBV7-3 and TRBJ2-1; the match to TRBD2 covers 11 bases. The germline V gene encodes CDR1 SGHTA and CDR2 FQGTGA. V lost 6 bases, J lost 4 bases, and 5 bases stayed unmatched. The CDR3 loop spans 15 amino acids. The CDR3 spells CASRATSGIYNEQFF. CDR3 DNA: TGTGCCAGCAGGGCGACTAGCGGGATATACAATGAGCAGTTCTTC.

The chain couples TRBV13 to TRBJ2-1; TRBD1 matches at 8 bases. The CDR3 covers 17 residues. J gave up 1 base and V 3 bases, and 8 bases lay outside the gene matches. Germline lookup yields CDR1 PRHDT and CDR2 FYEKMQ (reference sequence). CDR3 in DNA: TGTGCCAGCAGCTTCAACAGGGGGAGTGTTTCCTACAATGAGCAGTTCTTC. Its translation: CASSFNRGSVSYNEQFF.

The chain carries TRBV29-1 and TRBJ1-1, with D unclear. Trimming took 1 base from V and 1 from J, leaving 16 bases between them. The CDR3 contains 16 residues. The germline CDR1 and CDR2 sequences are SQVTM and ANQGSEA. This CDR3 is CSVEGRWGGGNTEAFF. CDR3 sequence (DNA): TGCAGCGTTGAAGGGCGGTGGGGAGGCGGGAACACTGAAGCTTTCTTT.

This clone came up once. V is TRBV7-2 and J is TRBJ1-4; the match to TRBD1 covers 7 bases. The CDR3 consists of 15 residues. CDR1 is SGHTA and CDR2 is FQGNSA in the germline V gene. The J segment lost 4 bases and the V segment lost 5 bases, leaving 7 bases of the junction unmatched. CDR3 coding DNA: TGTGCCAGCAGCGCAACCAGGGGGATTAATGAAAAACTGTTTTTT. Its translation is CASSATRGINEKLFF.

The rearrangement uses TRBV6-5 and TRBJ2-4; 7 bases match TRBD1. V shed 7 bases and J 5 bases; nucleotides not matched to a gene: 5. The CDR3 consists of 13 residues. Germline V gene lookup returns CDR1 MNHEY and CDR2 SVGAGI. DNA of the CDR3: TGTGCCAGCAACCGAGGGGGCGAAAACATTCAGTACTTC. It codes for CASNRGGENIQYF.

The chain uses TRBV5-5 and TRBJ1-6, with D perhaps matching TRBD1 (5 bases). The CDR3 consists of 14 residues. Germline V gene lookup returns CDR1 SGHKS and CDR2 YYEKEE (reference sequence). The V and J ends lost 2 bases and 5 bases respectively, with 8 bases between them. As DNA, the CDR3 is TGTGCCAGCAGCTTTCTAGGGGATAATTCACCCCTCCACTTT. Translating gives CASSFLGDNSPLHF. The variable domain in full, completed from reference TRBV5-5 and TRBJ1-6, reads DAGVTQSPTHLIKTRGQQVTLRCSPISGHKSVSWYQQVLGQGPQFIFQYYEKEERGRGNFPDRFSARQFPNYSSELNVNALLLGDSALYLCASSFLGDNSPLHFGNGTRLTVT.

The rearrangement links TRBV24-1 to TRBJ1-5; tentative D call: TRBD1 (6 bases). Germline CDR1 KGHDR, CDR2 SFDVKD. The CDR3 is made up of 14 amino acids. Trimming stripped 3 bases from V and 9 bases from J, with 14 bases between. This CDR3 reads CATSDATGWGPQHF. The CDR3 DNA follows: TGTGCCACCAGTGATGCGACAGGCTGGGGGCCCCAGCATTTT.

The CDR3 DNA is TGTGCCAGCAGCTTGAGGGATGAGCAGTTCTTC. This encodes CASSLRDEQFF. The chain links TRBV11-3 to TRBJ2-1; D is possibly TRBD2 (5 bases). Germline values: CDR1 SGHNT, CDR2 YENEEA. The CDR3 length is 11 residues. Trimming cost V 3 bases and J 8 bases, with 5 bases left between them.

The chain has TRBV19 and TRBJ1-2; 11 bases align to TRBD1. Germline V gives CDR1 LNHDA, CDR2 SQIVND (reference sequence). The V gene end was trimmed by 4 bases and the J gene end by 4 bases; junction bases not matched to a gene: 5. CDR3 length equals 15 residues. CDR3 in amino acids: CASSTGQGAGYGYTF. In nucleotides, the CDR3 is TGTGCCAGTAGTACCGGACAGGGGGCGGGCTATGGCTACACCTTC.

J is TRBJ2-2 and V is TRBV9; weak D call: TRBD2 (7 bases). The V end was cut by 2 bases, the J end by 7 bases, with 18 bases between. CDR1 is SGDLS, CDR2 YYNGEE, per germline. This CDR3 spans 16 amino acids. The CDR3 loop is CASSVLAGAEYGELFF. The DNA for the CDR3 is TGTGCCAGCAGCGTTCTCGCGGGGGCGGAGTACGGGGAGCTGTTTTTT.

The chain carries TRBV7-9 and TRBJ1-1; D might be TRBD1 (5 bases). CDR3 size: 15 residues. Deletions cut 3 bases from V and 5 bases from J, with 16 bases between. Germline V gene lookup returns CDR1 SEHNR and CDR2 FQNEAQ (reference sequence). The CDR3 sequence: CASSFGGGVRTEAFF. CDR3 bases: TGTGCCAGCAGCTTTGGGGGAGGGGTTAGGACTGAAGCTTTCTTT.